This TCR beta chain was sequenced during a study of cytomegalovirus exposure and HLA in healthy donors. With respect to this clone: Antigen specificity is unknown.

Findings of the study overall: First-cohort TCR clusters tended to co-occur in the 130 or so validation repertoires, a later analysis found. Researchers catalogued 164 TCR beta chains as cytomegalovirus-associated. Three of the chains that were CMV-associated were confirmed in vitro to be specific for CMV antigens.

TCRdb's table, derived via immunoSEQ multiplex PCR, lists solely in-frame clones and lacks some. The sample gives tens of thousands of clones, about 89% of which show up once; over 1.5% is in the top ten. Trimming stripped 7 bases from V and 0 bases from J, with 17 bases between. The length of the CDR3 is 16 residues. CDR1 is SEHNR, CDR2 FQNEAQ, per germline (reference sequence). The chain joins TRBV7-9 to TRBJ2-3; D ambiguous. This sequence originates from a woman aged 18-29 years in good health and CMV-seronegative. The source material was PBMCs. The CDR3 here is CASMLTLTTSTDTQYF. CDR3 in DNA: TGTGCCAGCATGCTGACCTTAACGACTAGCACAGATACGCAGTATTTT.